This TCR beta chain emerged from a study of T cells in women clearing cervical HPV infection. About the study: Cases' blood sampling followed lesion detection by median roughly five months (90 to 200).

Remarks on this clone: Its antigen is unidentified. Read sequence stops 3 residues before the CDR3 end, and the germline J gene provides the missing end.

V lost 1 base, J lost 2 bases, and 12 bases lay in between. This CDR3 is 16 amino acids long. The germline V gene encodes CDR1 LGHDT and CDR2 YNNKEL (reference sequence). Study-level results: Richness differences could reflect unmeasured T-cell content per sample.

Sequencing used immunoSEQ multiplex PCR; TCRdb keeps in-frame clones, though not all of them. The listing records under 20,000 clones. The V and J genes are TRBV3-1 (or the pseudogene TRBV3-2) and TRBJ1-3, with D maybe TRBD1 (6 bases). The receptor was isolated from a woman between 18 and 75 years old with a cervical HPV16 infection that either progressed to CIN3+ or cleared (not recorded which). The sample comprised blood buffy coat. This CDR3 reads CASSQVIGGAGNTIYF. CDR3 DNA, as far as it was read: TGTGCCAGCAGCCAAGTAATAGGGGGGGCTGGAAACACC.